The sequence of this TCR beta chain was determined in a study of T cell responses to AZD1222 COVID-19 vaccine. Findings and limits, study-wide: Most donors were white British, females outnumbered males, and clonal diversity was possibly underestimated. Reportedly, nearly half the spike-specific TCRs target unmutated variant regions. Dominant CD4 TCR responses targeted spike regions 160-218 and 743-854.

CDR1 and CDR2 from the germline V gene are SGHTA and FQGNSA. The V and J ends lost 3 bases and 1 base respectively, with 9 bases between them. The CDR3 runs to 14 residues. Data came from immunoSEQ multiplex PCR; TCRdb stores just in-frame clones and leaves some out. The table lists 130,000 to 150,000 clones, approximately 89% of them singletons, with around 1.7% in the top ten. Pooling covered second doses at about 4 or about 12 weeks. To note about this clone: Its specificity is unknown.

This clonotype was obtained from an adult who received the AZD1222 COVID-19 vaccine. V is TRBV7-2 and J is TRBJ1-1; D is uncertain. This material consisted of peripheral blood, taken 28 days after the second AZD1222 dose. The CDR3 protein is CASSFTNANTEAFF. The CDR3, as DNA: TGTGCCAGCAGCTTCACCAACGCGAACACTGAAGCTTTCTTT.